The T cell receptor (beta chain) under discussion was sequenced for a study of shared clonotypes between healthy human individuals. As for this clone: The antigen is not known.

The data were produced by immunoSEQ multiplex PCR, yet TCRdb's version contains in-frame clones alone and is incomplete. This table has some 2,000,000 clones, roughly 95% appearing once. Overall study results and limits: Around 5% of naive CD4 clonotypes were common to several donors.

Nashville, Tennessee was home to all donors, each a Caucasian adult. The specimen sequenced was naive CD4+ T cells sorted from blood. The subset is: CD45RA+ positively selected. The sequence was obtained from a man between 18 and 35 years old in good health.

The CDR3 DNA sequence: TGTGCCAGCAGCTCCCGCAGGGAAGGAAGCACTGAAGCTTTCTTT. Amino acids: CASSSRREGSTEAFF. J is TRBJ1-1 and V is TRBV7-2; maybe TRBD1 (5 bases). Germline assignment: CDR1 SGHTA and CDR2 FQGNSA. The CDR3 contains 15 residues. Deletions cut 4 bases from V and 4 bases from J, with 16 bases between.